This T cell receptor beta chain was recovered during a study of T cell responses to AZD1222 COVID-19 vaccine. Profiling relied on immunoSEQ multiplex PCR, and the TCRdb table lists in-frame clones only, not all of them. The table records 100,000 to 150,000 clones, about nine tenths of them present only once. V gave up 3 bases and J gave up 2 bases, with 7 bases separating them. The CDR3 is made up of 13 amino acids. Per germline, CDR1 MDHEN and CDR2 SYDVKM. The chain employs TRBV28 and TRBJ1-2; D perhaps matches TRBD1 (5 bases). The receptor's source is an adult in good health. Specimen: peripheral blood, collected on day 0 of AZD1222 vaccination. CDR3 coding DNA: TGTGCCAGCAGTTTTAGGGGAAACTATGGCTACACCTTC. The encoded protein is CASSFRGNYGYTF.